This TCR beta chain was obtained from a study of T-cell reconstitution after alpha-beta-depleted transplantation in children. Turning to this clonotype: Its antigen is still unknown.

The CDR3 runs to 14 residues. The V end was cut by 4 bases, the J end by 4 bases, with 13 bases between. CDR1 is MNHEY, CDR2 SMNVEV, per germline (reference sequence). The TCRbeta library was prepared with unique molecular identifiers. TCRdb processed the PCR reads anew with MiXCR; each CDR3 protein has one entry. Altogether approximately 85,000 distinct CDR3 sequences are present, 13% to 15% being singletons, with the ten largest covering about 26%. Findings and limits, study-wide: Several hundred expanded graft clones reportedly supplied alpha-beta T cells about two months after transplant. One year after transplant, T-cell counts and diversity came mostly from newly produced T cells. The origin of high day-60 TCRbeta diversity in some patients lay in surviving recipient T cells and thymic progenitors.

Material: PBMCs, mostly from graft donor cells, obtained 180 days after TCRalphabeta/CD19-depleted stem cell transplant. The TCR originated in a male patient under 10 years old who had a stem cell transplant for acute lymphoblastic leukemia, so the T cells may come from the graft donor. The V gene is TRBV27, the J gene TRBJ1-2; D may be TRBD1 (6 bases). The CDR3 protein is CASSYAQGLYGYTF. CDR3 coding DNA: TGTGCCAGCAGTTATGCACAGGGCCTCTATGGCTACACCTTC.